Listed here are 21 T cell receptor beta chains from one sample, sequenced in a study of cytomegalovirus exposure and HLA in healthy donors. Use of 60 Vbeta and 13 Jbeta primers characterized the PCR. Sequenced by immunoSEQ multiplex PCR; TCRdb stores in-frame clones only, minus some. This sample yields 100,000 to 150,000 clones, of which roughly 73% are seen a single time; approximately 1% belongs to the top ten. Sequenced sample: PBMCs. The receptors here all came from a male donor in good health and CMV-seronegative.

This clone has only one observation. V is TRBV20-1 and J is TRBJ1-2, with TRBD1 matching over 10 bases. In germline, CDR1 is DFQATT, CDR2 SNEGSKA (reference sequence). With V trimmed by 7 bases and J by 6 bases, 2 bases remained unmatched. The CDR3 runs 11 residues. The CDR3 sequence is CSGGTGDGYTF. The CDR3 nucleotides are TGCAGTGGGGGGACAGGGGATGGCTACACCTTC.

The V gene is TRBV5-4, the J gene TRBJ2-5; TRBD2 is a possible D gene (5 bases). This CDR3 spans 15 amino acids. Trimming removed 3 bases at V and 2 bases at J, with 14 bases between. Per the germline V gene, CDR1 is SGHNT and CDR2 is YYREEE (reference sequence). As DNA, the CDR3 is TGTGCCAGCAGCTCCCAGCTAGCTCCTCAAGAGACCCAGTACTTC. Amino acid sequence: CASSSQLAPQETQYF.

This clone appeared once. The chain carries TRBV5-5 and TRBJ1-3; D is uncertain. This CDR3 region has 16 residues. V was clipped by 0 bases and J by 2 bases, with 12 bases between them. Germline V gene data show CDR1 as SGHKS and CDR2 as YYEKEE (reference sequence). The CDR3 spells CASSLVTLGTGNTIYF. In nucleotides, the CDR3 is TGTGCCAGCAGCTTGGTTACCCTAGGCACTGGAAACACCATATATTTT.

Details on this clone: Other DNA sequences within the sample encode an identical CDR3. This chain links TRBV10-3 with TRBJ1-5, with 7 bases lining up with TRBD1. V lost 6 bases and J lost 5; bases outside the gene matches: 7. The CDR3 length is 14 residues. The germline gives CDR1 ENHRY, CDR2 SYGVKD. DNA for the CDR3: TGTGCCATCAGCGAGGGACAGCCACATCAGCCCCAGCATTTT. Amino acids: CAISEGQPHQPQHF.

This clone was observed a few times. V and J are TRBV11-3 and TRBJ2-7; D is ambiguous. This CDR3 spans 17 amino acids. V gave up 0 bases and J gave up 2 bases, with 17 bases separating them. Germline V gene sequence: CDR1 SGHNT, CDR2 YENEEA. CDR3 sequence reads: CASSLDQEAEPPYEQYF. The CDR3, as DNA: TGTGCCAGCAGCTTAGATCAAGAGGCCGAACCCCCCTACGAGCAGTACTTC.

This clone was found once. The chain uses TRBV9 and TRBJ2-5; TRBD2 aligns across 15 bases. The CDR3 is 17 amino acids. J was trimmed by 1 base and V by 4 bases; bases with no gene match: 5. CDR1 and CDR2 (germline): SGDLS, YYNGEE. CDR3 residues: CASSPPGLAGGQETQYF. The DNA of the CDR3 is TGTGCCAGCAGCCCCCCGGGACTAGCGGGGGGCCAAGAGACCCAGTACTTC.

The rearrangement joins TRBV30 to TRBJ1-3; tentative D call: TRBD1 (6 bases). This CDR3 has 15 residues. The germline V gene has CDR1 GTSNPN and CDR2 SVGIG (reference sequence). V lost 2 bases, J lost 5 bases, and 16 bases lay in between. As DNA, the CDR3 is TGTGCCTGGAGTCCCAATGGCAGGGGTCGAAACACCATATATTTT. Protein product: CAWSPNGRGRNTIYF.

Only a few counts were recorded for this clone. V usage is TRBV4-3 and J usage is TRBJ2-3; TRBD2 might be the D (7 bases). This CDR3 has 20 amino acids. CDR1 and CDR2 from the germline V gene are LGHNA and YSLEER. Trimming took 0 bases from V and 0 from J, leaving 22 bases between them. CDR3: CASSQDIRGAYPASTDTQYF. In DNA, the CDR3 is TGCGCCAGCAGCCAAGATATACGGGGGGCCTATCCAGCTAGCACAGATACGCAGTATTTT.

In this sample, this clone turned up once. CDR3 amino acids: CASSHSLNTEAFF. The CDR3 region has the DNA TGTGCCAGCAGCCACAGTCTGAACACTGAAGCTTTCTTT. The chain combines TRBV5-8 with TRBJ1-1, with unresolved D. Trimming stripped 4 bases from V and 0 bases from J, with 7 bases between. The CDR3 extends over 13 amino acids. Germline V lookup: CDR1 SGHTS, CDR2 YDEGEE.

The chain combines TRBV11-2 with TRBJ1-1, with a weak D call TRBD1 (6 bases). The CDR3 is 13 residues long. V shed 2 bases and J shed 8 bases, with 12 bases lying between them. CDR1 and CDR2 (germline): SGHAT, FQNNGV. CDR3 amino acids: CASSLRTAEEAFF. The CDR3 bases are TGTGCCAGCAGCTTAAGGACAGCTGAAGAAGCTTTCTTT.

CDR3 coding DNA: TGTGCCAGCAGCCCCCGGGAAACTAATGAAAAACTGTTTTTT. As protein: CASSPRETNEKLFF. The chain uses TRBV7-2 and TRBJ1-4; D call uncertain. V was cut by 5 bases and J by 1 base, with 8 bases left in between. The germline V gene encodes CDR1 SGHTA and CDR2 FQGNSA. The length of the CDR3 is 14 residues. The whole variable domain, remainder taken from reference TRBV7-2 and TRBJ1-4, is GAGVSQSPSNKVTEKGKDVELRCDPISGHTALYWYRQSLGQGLEFLIYFQGNSAPDKSGLPSDRFSAERTGGSVSTLTIQRTQQEDSAVYLCASSPRETNEKLFFGSGTQLSVL.

V is TRBV7-9 and J is TRBJ1-5; 8 bases fit TRBD1. Germline-derived CDR1 and CDR2 are SEHNR and FQNEAQ (reference sequence). This CDR3 is built from 14 residues. Unmatched junction bases numbered 2, after V lost 5 bases and J lost 2 bases. CDR3: CASSLDRGNQPQHF. The CDR3 DNA reads TGTGCCAGCAGCCTGGACAGGGGCAATCAGCCCCAGCATTTT.

This clone was seen only a few times. The genes are TRBV5-4 and TRBJ2-7, with 7 bases lining up with TRBD2. The CDR3 is 11 residues long. Per germline, CDR1 SGHNT and CDR2 YYREEE (reference sequence). Trimming removed 3 bases from V and 12 bases from J; junction bases left unmatched: 6. Here the CDR3 reads CASSSGGDWYF. In nucleotides, the CDR3 is TGTGCCAGCAGCTCTGGGGGGGATTGGTACTTC.

This clone was counted only a few times. V usage is TRBV6-4 and J usage is TRBJ2-3, with 9 bases aligning to TRBD2. CDR1 MRHNA and CDR2 SNTAGT come from the germline V gene. J lost 6 bases, V lost 3 bases, and 7 bases had no gene match. The CDR3 contains 15 residues. This CDR3 is CASSERGGSSDTQYF. CDR3 bases: TGTGCCAGCAGTGAGCGGGGGGGCAGCAGCGATACGCAGTATTTT.

The V call is TRBV7-2, the J call TRBJ2-7; 8 nucleotides line up with TRBD2. The J segment lost 4 bases and the V segment lost 4 bases, leaving 6 bases of the junction unmatched. Germline V gene lookup returns CDR1 SGHTA and CDR2 FQGNSA. This CDR3 contains 14 residues. In DNA form, the CDR3 reads TGTGCCAGCAGCTCTTTAGCGGGGAATTACGAGCAGTACTTC. Translation: CASSSLAGNYEQYF.

The rearrangement uses TRBV6-5 and TRBJ1-5; a weak D match, TRBD1 (5 bases). The CDR3 runs to 16 residues. V was shortened by 1 base and J by 10 bases, with 20 bases between the two germline ends. Germline CDR1 is MNHEY and CDR2 is SVGAGI. In DNA, the CDR3 is TGTGCCAGCAGTTACTTATCCCCGGGACTGGGCAGCCCCCAGCATTTT. It codes for CASSYLSPGLGSPQHF.

The J gene is TRBJ2-7, the V gene TRBV27, with TRBD2 matching over 10 bases. Germline CDR1 and CDR2: MNHEY and SMNVEV (reference sequence). The CDR3 runs to 14 residues. Trimming removed 4 bases from V and 4 bases from J; junction bases left unmatched: 4. This CDR3 reads CASSWASGGYEQYF. The CDR3 nucleotides are TGTGCCAGCAGTTGGGCTAGCGGGGGTTACGAGCAGTACTTC.

This chain joins TRBV4-2 and TRBJ2-7; 7 bases are shared with TRBD2. The germline V gene has CDR1 LGHNA and CDR2 YNFKEQ. Trimming removed 3 bases from V and 6 bases from J; junction bases left unmatched: 5. The CDR3 has 13 residues. CDR3 sequence (DNA): TGTGCCAGCAGCCAGGGGGGGGAGAGCGAGCAGTACTTC. Its protein is CASSQGGESEQYF.

The rearrangement uses TRBV11-2 and TRBJ2-7; D uncertain. V was shortened by 1 base and J by 3 bases, with 16 bases between the two germline ends. The germline V gene has CDR1 SGHAT and CDR2 FQNNGV. CDR3 length: 16 residues. The CDR3 region is CASSLGARYIRYEQYF. DNA for the CDR3: TGTGCCAGCAGCTTAGGGGCCAGGTATATACGCTACGAGCAGTACTTC.

The chain employs TRBV19 and TRBJ2-5; D is unresolved. This CDR3 is built from 15 residues. Germline CDR1 and CDR2: LNHDA and SQIVND (reference sequence). With 1 base removed from V and 5 bases from J, the gap between germline ends came to 14 bases. This CDR3 is CASSIGDSPRETQYF. In DNA, the CDR3 is TGTGCCAGTAGTATAGGAGACTCCCCTCGGGAGACCCAGTACTTC.

V is TRBV7-2 and J is TRBJ2-7; TRBD1 aligns across 7 bases. The CDR3 covers 12 residues. J was trimmed by 9 bases and V by 2 bases; bases with no gene match: 4. The germline gives CDR1 SGHTA, CDR2 FQGNSA. The CDR3 sequence: CASSLRGLLQYF. CDR3 bases: TGTGCCAGCAGCTTAAGGGGGCTTCTGCAGTACTTC.